This entry lists 17 T cell receptor beta chains sequenced from one sample in a study of blood T cell repertoires in COVID-19. The data were produced by immunoSEQ multiplex PCR, yet TCRdb's version contains in-frame clones alone and is incomplete. The sample contains about 270,000 clones, 81% of which appear only once. Input material: peripheral blood. Receptors were obtained from a woman aged 60-75 years with active or convalescent COVID-19.

The CDR3 coding sequence is TGTGCCATCCCCGGGCGGGGGGGATACAATGAGCAGTTCTTC. Translated: CAIPGRGGYNEQFF. The rearrangement links TRBV11-2 to TRBJ2-1; TRBD2 matches at 9 bases. This CDR3 contains 14 residues. Germline loops: CDR1 SGHAT, CDR2 FQNNGV. Unmatched junction bases numbered 8, after V lost 10 bases and J lost 4 bases.

The V call is TRBV6-5, the J call TRBJ2-1, with 12 bases identical to TRBD2. This CDR3 has 16 amino acids. J gave up 5 bases and V 0 bases, and 2 bases lay outside the gene matches. Germline lookup yields CDR1 MNHEY and CDR2 SVGAGI. The CDR3: CASSYSTSGGNNEQFF. Written as DNA, the CDR3 is TGTGCCAGCAGTTACTCGACTAGCGGGGGCAACAATGAGCAGTTCTTC.

V is TRBV6-2 or TRBV6-3 and J is TRBJ1-2, with no clear D. The CDR3 has 15 amino acids. The germline V and J ends were trimmed by 0 bases and 4 bases, with 12 bases remaining between them. The germline CDR1 and CDR2 sequences are MNHEY and SVGEGT. The DNA for the CDR3 is TGTGCCAGCAGTTACTCAAGGATATCGGGCTATGGCTACACCTTC. Amino acids: CASSYSRISGYGYTF.

V usage is TRBV18 and J usage is TRBJ1-5; 7 bases agree with TRBD1. The V segment lost 6 bases and the J segment 2 bases; nucleotides outside the gene matches: 7. The CDR3 has 15 amino acids. CDR1 and CDR2 from the germline V gene are KGHSH and LQKENI. CDR3 nucleotides: TGTGCCAGCTCTACTGCGACAGGGCGCAATCAGCCCCAGCATTTT. Its protein product is CASSTATGRNQPQHF.

V usage is TRBV4-3 and J usage is TRBJ2-7, with D maybe TRBD2 (6 bases). CDR1 LGHNA and CDR2 YSLEER come from the germline V gene. Trimming took 1 base from V and 3 from J, leaving 13 bases between them. The CDR3 runs to 15 residues. The CDR3 here is CASSQVEGPGYEQYF. The CDR3 nucleotides are TGCGCCAGCAGCCAAGTGGAGGGTCCAGGCTACGAGCAGTACTTC.

V usage is TRBV29-1 and J usage is TRBJ2-1, with D maybe TRBD2 (6 bases). Germline V gene lookup returns CDR1 SQVTM and CDR2 ANQGSEA. The CDR3 has 13 residues. The germline V and J ends were trimmed by 3 bases and 8 bases, with 14 bases remaining between them. The CDR3 nucleotides read TGCAGCGTTGATGCAGGGATAGCGGATGAGCAGTTCTTC. Translation gives CSVDAGIADEQFF.

A few counts support this clone. The chain links TRBV5-6 to TRBJ2-2; TRBD2 might be the D (6 bases). V shed 4 bases and J shed 5 bases, with 15 bases lying between them. This CDR3 comprises 15 residues. Germline V lookup: CDR1 SGHDT, CDR2 YYEEEE. The DNA of the CDR3 is TGTGCCAGCAGCGCTGGAGGGCGGGGAACCGGGGAGCTGTTTTTT. Amino acid sequence: CASSAGGRGTGELFF.

The V and J genes are TRBV5-5 and TRBJ2-5; possible D gene TRBD2, 6 bases. The CDR3 extends over 14 amino acids. The germline gives CDR1 SGHKS, CDR2 YYEKEE (reference sequence). The V end was cut by 1 base, the J end by 3 bases, with 10 bases between. The CDR3, as DNA: TGTGCCAGCAGCTTGATCGGGGGAAAAGAGACCCAGTACTTC. Residues: CASSLIGGKETQYF.

This clone was seen more than once but under ten times. The chain uses TRBV3-1 (or the pseudogene TRBV3-2) and TRBJ1-1, with 8 positions matching TRBD1. J lost 8 bases, V lost 2 bases, and 13 bases had no gene match. This CDR3 comprises 16 residues. Germline values: CDR1 LGHDT, CDR2 YNNKEL (reference sequence). The CDR3 region is CASSQIARGRVAEAFF. For the CDR3, the DNA is TGTGCCAGCAGCCAAATCGCCAGGGGGCGTGTTGCGGAAGCTTTCTTT.

The chain couples TRBV19 to TRBJ2-5, with 7 bases aligning to TRBD2. The CDR3 extends over 16 amino acids. Germline lookup yields CDR1 LNHDA and CDR2 SQIVND (reference sequence). With 2 bases clipped from V and 2 bases from J, the junction kept 8 bases outside the gene matches. The CDR3 here is CASSITGGRGQETQYF. The DNA for the CDR3 is TGTGCCAGTAGTATAACCGGGGGGAGAGGACAAGAGACCCAGTACTTC.

The chain recombines TRBV11-2 with TRBJ2-3; 16 bases map to TRBD2. From germline, CDR1 is SGHAT and CDR2 FQNNGV. With V trimmed by 4 bases and J by 4 bases, 5 bases remained unmatched. The CDR3 has 17 amino acids. CDR3 in amino acids: CASSSGTSGGAADTQYF. The DNA for the CDR3 is TGTGCCAGCAGCTCCGGGACTAGCGGGGGGGCCGCAGATACGCAGTATTTT.

The chain uses TRBV29-1 and TRBJ1-2, with a tentative D call TRBD1 (5 bases). The CDR3 length is 13 residues. V shed 5 bases and J shed 0 bases, with 10 bases lying between them. Germline CDR1 is SQVTM and CDR2 is ANQGSEA. CDR3 coding DNA: TGCAGCGTTCTCGCGACAGCTAACTATGGCTACACCTTC. Residues: CSVLATANYGYTF. Full variable domain (rest looked up from reference TRBV29-1 and TRBJ1-2): SAVISQKPSRDICQRGTSLTIQCQVDSQVTMMFWYRQQPGQSLTLIATANQGSEATYESGFVIDKFPISRPNLTFSTLTVSNMSPEDSSIYLCSVLATANYGYTFGSGTRLTVV.

The chain recombines TRBV21-1 with TRBJ2-3; TRBD2, the D gene given by the table, was not confirmed from the DNA. TRBV21-1 is assigned pseudogene status. This CDR3 has 19 residues. The CDR3 region is CASTHLPPGRGNFTDTQYF. The CDR3, as DNA: TGTGCCAGCACCCATCTTCCCCCGGGGCGGGGGAACTTCACAGATACGCAGTATTTT.

This clone was found once. The chain joins TRBV12-3 or TRBV12-4 to TRBJ2-7; D perhaps matches TRBD2 (6 bases). Between the trimmed V and J ends, which lost 3 bases and 5 bases, there was a span of 11 bases. CDR3 length: 13 amino acids. CDR3 sequence (DNA): TGTGCCAGCAGTTTTAAAGGAGGGGACGAGCAGTACTTC. Its protein product is CASSFKGGDEQYF.

A note on this clone: Within the sample, other DNA sequences also encode this same CDR3. V is TRBV19 and J is TRBJ2-1, with 8 bases aligning to TRBD2. The germline gives CDR1 LNHDA, CDR2 SQIVND (reference sequence). V shed 3 bases and J 0 bases; nucleotides not matched to a gene: 1. CDR3 length: 15 residues. CDR3 loop: CASSIGTSSYNEQFF. CDR3 in DNA: TGTGCCAGTAGTATCGGGACTAGCTCCTACAATGAGCAGTTCTTC.

The J gene is TRBJ2-5, the V gene TRBV4-1; 8 positions agree with TRBD2. The germline V gene encodes CDR1 MGHRA and CDR2 YSYEKL. This CDR3 has 18 amino acids. V lost 2 bases, J lost 5 bases, and 16 bases stayed unmatched. DNA for the CDR3: TGCGCCAGCAGCCAACCTTCCCGACGGCGGGGGGCCGGGGAGACCCAGTACTTC. Translated, it gives CASSQPSRRRGAGETQYF.

This chain links TRBV11-2 with TRBJ2-5, with 8 bases identical to TRBD2. This CDR3 region has 16 residues. Germline V lookup: CDR1 SGHAT, CDR2 FQNNGV. V lost 3 bases, J lost 5 bases, and 11 bases stayed unmatched. Here the CDR3 DNA reads TGTGCCAGCAGCTTGGCCCTCGGGGGGGCAGAGGAGACCCAGTACTTC. Protein product: CASSLALGGAEETQYF.